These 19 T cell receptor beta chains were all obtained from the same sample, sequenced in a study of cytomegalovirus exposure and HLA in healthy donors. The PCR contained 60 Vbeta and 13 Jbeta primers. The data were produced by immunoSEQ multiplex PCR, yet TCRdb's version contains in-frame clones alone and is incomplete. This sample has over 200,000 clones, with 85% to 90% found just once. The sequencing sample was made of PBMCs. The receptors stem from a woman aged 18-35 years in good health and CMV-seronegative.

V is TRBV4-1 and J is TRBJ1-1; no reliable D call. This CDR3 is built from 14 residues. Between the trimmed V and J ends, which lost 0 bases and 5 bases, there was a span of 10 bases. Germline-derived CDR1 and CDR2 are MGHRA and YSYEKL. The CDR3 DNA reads TGCGCCAGCAGCCAAGATTGGGGAGGGACTGAAGCTTTCTTT. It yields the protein CASSQDWGGTEAFF.

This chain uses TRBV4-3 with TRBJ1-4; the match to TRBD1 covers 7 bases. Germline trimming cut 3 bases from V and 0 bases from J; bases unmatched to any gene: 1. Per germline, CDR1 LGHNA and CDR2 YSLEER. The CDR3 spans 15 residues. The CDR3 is CASSHDRATNEKLFF. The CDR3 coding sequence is TGCGCCAGCAGCCACGACAGGGCAACTAATGAAAAACTGTTTTTT.

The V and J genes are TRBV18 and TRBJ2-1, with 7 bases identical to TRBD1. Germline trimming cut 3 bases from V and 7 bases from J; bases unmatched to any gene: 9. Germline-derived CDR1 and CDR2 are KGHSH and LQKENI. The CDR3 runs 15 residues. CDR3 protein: CASSPADSGGNEQFF. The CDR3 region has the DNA TGTGCCAGCTCACCCGCGGACTCAGGGGGTAATGAGCAGTTCTTC.

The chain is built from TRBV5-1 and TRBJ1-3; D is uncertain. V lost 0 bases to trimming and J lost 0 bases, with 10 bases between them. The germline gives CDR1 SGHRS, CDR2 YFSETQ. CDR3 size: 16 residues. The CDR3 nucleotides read TGCGCCAGCAGCTTGGCCGGCGGGAGCTCTGGAAACACCATATATTTT. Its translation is CASSLAGGSSGNTIYF. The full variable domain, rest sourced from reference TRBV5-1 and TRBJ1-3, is KAGVTQTPRYLIKTRGQQVTLSCSPISGHRSVSWYQQTPGQGLQFLFEYFSETQRNKGNFPGRFSGRQFSNSRSEMNVSTLELGDSALYLCASSLAGGSSGNTIYFGEGSWLTVV.

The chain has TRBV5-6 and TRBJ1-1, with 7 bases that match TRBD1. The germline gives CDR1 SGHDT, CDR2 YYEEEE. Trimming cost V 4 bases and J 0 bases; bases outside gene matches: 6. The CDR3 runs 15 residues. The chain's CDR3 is CASSDDRVMNTEAFF. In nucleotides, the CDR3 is TGTGCCAGCAGCGATGACAGGGTCATGAACACTGAAGCTTTCTTT.

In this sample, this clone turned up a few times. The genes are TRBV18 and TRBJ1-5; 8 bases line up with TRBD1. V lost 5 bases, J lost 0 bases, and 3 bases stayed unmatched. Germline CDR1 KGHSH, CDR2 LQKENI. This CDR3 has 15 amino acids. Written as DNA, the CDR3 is TGTGCCAGCTCATCCGGACAGGGTAGCAATCAGCCCCAGCATTTT. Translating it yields CASSSGQGSNQPQHF.

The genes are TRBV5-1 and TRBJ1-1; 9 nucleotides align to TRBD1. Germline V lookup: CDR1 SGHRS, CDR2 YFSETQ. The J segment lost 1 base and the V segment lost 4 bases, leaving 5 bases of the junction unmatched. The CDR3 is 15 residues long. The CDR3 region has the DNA TGCGCCAGCAGCGAACAGGGGGCTGAGAACACTGAAGCTTTCTTT. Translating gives CASSEQGAENTEAFF.

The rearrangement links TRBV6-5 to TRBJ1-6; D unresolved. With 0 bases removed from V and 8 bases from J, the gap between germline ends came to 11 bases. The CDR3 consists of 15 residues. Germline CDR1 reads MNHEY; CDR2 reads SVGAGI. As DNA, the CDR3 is TGTGCCAGCAGTTACTCATCACTAACCCATTCACCCCTCCACTTT. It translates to CASSYSSLTHSPLHF.

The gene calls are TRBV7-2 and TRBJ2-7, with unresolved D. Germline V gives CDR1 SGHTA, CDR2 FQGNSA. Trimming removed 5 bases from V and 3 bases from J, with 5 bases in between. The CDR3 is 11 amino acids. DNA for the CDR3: TGTGCCAGCAGCATCAGCTACGAGCAGTACTTC. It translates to CASSISYEQYF.

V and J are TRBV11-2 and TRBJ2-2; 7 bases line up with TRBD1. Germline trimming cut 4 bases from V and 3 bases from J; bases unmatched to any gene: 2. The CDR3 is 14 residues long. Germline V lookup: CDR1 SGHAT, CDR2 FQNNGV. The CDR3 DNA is TGTGCCAGCAGCTCTACAGGGGACACCGGGGAGCTGTTTTTT. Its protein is CASSSTGDTGELFF. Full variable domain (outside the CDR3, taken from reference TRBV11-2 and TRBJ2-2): EAGVAQSPRYKIIEKRQSVAFWCNPISGHATLYWYQQILGQGPKLLIQFQNNGVVDDSQLPKDRFSAERLKGVDSTLKIQPAKLEDSAVYLCASSSTGDTGELFFGEGSRLTVL.

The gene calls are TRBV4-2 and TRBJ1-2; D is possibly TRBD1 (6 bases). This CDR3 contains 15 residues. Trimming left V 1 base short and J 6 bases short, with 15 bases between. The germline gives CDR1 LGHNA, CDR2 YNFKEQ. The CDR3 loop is CASSQGRGGGHGYTF. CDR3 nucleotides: TGTGCCAGCAGCCAAGGAAGGGGGGGTGGGCATGGCTACACCTTC.

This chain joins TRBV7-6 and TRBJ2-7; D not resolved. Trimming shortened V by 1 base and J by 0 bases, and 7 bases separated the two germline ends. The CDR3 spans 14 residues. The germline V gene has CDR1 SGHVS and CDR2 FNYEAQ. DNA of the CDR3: TGTGCCAGCAGCTTAGGTGAGAGCTCCTACGAGCAGTACTTC. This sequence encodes CASSLGESSYEQYF.

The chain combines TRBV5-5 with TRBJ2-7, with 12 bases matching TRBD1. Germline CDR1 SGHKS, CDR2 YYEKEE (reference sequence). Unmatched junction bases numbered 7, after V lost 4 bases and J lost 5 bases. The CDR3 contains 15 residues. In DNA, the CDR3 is TGTGCCAGCAGCCCCACCGGGACAGGGGGCCACGAGCAGTACTTC. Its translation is CASSPTGTGGHEQYF.

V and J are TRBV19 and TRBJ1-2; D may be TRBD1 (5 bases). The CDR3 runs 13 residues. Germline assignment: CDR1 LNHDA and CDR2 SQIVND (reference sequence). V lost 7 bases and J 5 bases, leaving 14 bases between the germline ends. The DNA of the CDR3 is TGTGCCAGTACCAACGCGGGGGGGTATGGCTACACCTTC. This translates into CASTNAGGYGYTF.

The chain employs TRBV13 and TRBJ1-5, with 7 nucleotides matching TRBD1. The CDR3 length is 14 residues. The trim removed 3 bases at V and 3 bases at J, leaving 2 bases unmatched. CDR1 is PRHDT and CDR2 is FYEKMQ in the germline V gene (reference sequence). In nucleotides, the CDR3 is TGTGCCAGCAGCTTCGGGACAGACAATCAGCCCCAGCATTTT. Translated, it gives CASSFGTDNQPQHF.

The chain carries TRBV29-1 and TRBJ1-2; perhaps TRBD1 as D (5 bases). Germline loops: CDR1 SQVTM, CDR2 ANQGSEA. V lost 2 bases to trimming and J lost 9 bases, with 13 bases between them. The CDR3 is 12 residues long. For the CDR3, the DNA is TGCAGCGTTGAATCGGGGGGAGAAAGCTACACCTTC. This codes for CSVESGGESYTF.

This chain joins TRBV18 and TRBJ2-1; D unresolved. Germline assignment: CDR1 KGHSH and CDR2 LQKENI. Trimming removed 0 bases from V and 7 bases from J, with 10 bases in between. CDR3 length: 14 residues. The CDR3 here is CASSPPAPTNEQFF. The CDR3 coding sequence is TGTGCCAGCTCACCACCTGCCCCTACGAATGAGCAGTTCTTC.

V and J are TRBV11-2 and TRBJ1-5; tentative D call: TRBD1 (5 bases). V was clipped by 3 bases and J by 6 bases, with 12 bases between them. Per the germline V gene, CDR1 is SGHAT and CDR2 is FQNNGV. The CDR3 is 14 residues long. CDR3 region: CASSLTVRSQPQHF. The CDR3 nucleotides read TGTGCCAGCAGCTTGACAGTCCGAAGTCAGCCCCAGCATTTT.

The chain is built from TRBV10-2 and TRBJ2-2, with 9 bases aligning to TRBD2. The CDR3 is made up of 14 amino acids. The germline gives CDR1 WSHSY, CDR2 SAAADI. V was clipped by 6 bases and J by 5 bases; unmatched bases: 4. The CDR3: CASSGLAYTGELFF. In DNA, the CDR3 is TGCGCCAGCAGCGGACTAGCGTATACCGGGGAGCTGTTTTTT.